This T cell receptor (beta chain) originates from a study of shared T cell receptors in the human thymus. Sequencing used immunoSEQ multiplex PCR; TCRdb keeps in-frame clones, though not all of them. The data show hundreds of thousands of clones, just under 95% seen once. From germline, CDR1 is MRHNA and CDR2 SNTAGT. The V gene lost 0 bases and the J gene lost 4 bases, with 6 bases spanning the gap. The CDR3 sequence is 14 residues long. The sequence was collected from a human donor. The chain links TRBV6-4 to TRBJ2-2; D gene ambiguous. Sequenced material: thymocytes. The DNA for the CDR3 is TGTGCCAGCAGTGACTCTGACGGCACCGGGGAGCTGTTTTTT. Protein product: CASSDSDGTGELFF.